What follows are 20 T cell receptor beta chains derived from one specimen sequenced in a study of response to subunit inactivated influenza vaccine. Via MiXCR, TCRdb re-called the RT-PCR reads, giving one row per CDR3 protein. The sample lists 550,000 to 800,000 distinct CDR3 sequences, around 13% seen once, with approximately 7% in the top ten. Sequenced here: PBMCs from blood, sampled roughly 2 weeks before vaccination. These TCRs come from a man aged 50-60 years who received an inactivated influenza vaccine.

This clonotype was found a few times. The rearrangement uses TRBV20-1 and TRBJ2-6; D is ambiguous. The V end was cut by 5 bases, the J end by 2 bases, with 7 bases between. This CDR3 has 13 residues. Germline V gene sequence: CDR1 DFQATT, CDR2 SNEGSKA (reference sequence). This CDR3 is CSARRPGANVLTF. CDR3 bases: TGCAGTGCTCGAAGACCTGGGGCCAACGTCCTGACTTTC.

This clonotype was counted at least ten times. The chain has TRBV20-1 and TRBJ1-5; D perhaps matches TRBD1 (6 bases). Trimming removed 4 bases at V and 0 bases at J, with 16 bases between. Germline CDR1 DFQATT, CDR2 SNEGSKA (reference sequence). The CDR3 covers 16 residues. The chain's CDR3 is CSAIKKDRFSNQPQHF. The CDR3 region has the DNA TGCAGTGCTATAAAAAAAGACAGGTTTAGCAATCAGCCCCAGCATTTT.

Only one count was recorded for this clonotype. The rearrangement uses TRBV5-6 and TRBJ2-7; D gene uncertain. CDR3 size: 12 residues. V shed 0 bases and J shed 9 bases, with 10 bases lying between them. Germline lookup yields CDR1 SGHDT and CDR2 YYEEEE. The CDR3 DNA follows: TGTGCCAGCAGCTTGGAAGGATTCGGGCAGTACTTC. This codes for CASSLEGFGQYF.

This clonotype was seen ten or more times. The chain is built from TRBV7-2 and TRBJ2-2; D remains ambiguous. Germline values: CDR1 SGHTA, CDR2 FQGNSA. The CDR3 is made up of 14 amino acids. The V and J ends lost 3 bases and 5 bases respectively, with 10 bases between them. CDR3 sequence reads: CASSLGRATGELFF. For the CDR3, the DNA is TGTGCCAGCAGCTTGGGCAGAGCTACCGGGGAGCTGTTTTTT. The full variable domain, in which reference TRBV7-2 and TRBJ2-2 provide the parts outside the CDR3, is GAGVSQSPSNKVTEKGKDVELRCDPISGHTALYWYRQSLGQGLEFLIYFQGNSAPDKSGLPSDRFSAERTGGSVSTLTIQRTQQEDSAVYLCASSLGRATGELFFGEGSRLTVL.

The V and J genes are TRBV7-2 and TRBJ2-7; a weak D match, TRBD2 (6 bases). The germline V gene has CDR1 SGHTA and CDR2 FQGNSA. V lost 1 base, J lost 2 bases, and 15 bases lay in between. This CDR3 spans 16 amino acids. CDR3 DNA sequence: TGTGCCAGCAGCTTAGAACCGGGAGTTGGGCCCTACGAGCAGTACTTC. It is translated as CASSLEPGVGPYEQYF.

The chain carries TRBV9 and TRBJ2-1, with 10 bases fitting TRBD2. J was trimmed by 2 bases and V by 0 bases; bases with no gene match: 2. The CDR3 loop spans 16 amino acids. Germline V gene lookup returns CDR1 SGDLS and CDR2 YYNGEE. Here the CDR3 reads CASSVEAGGPYNEQFF. CDR3 DNA sequence: TGTGCCAGCAGCGTAGAAGCGGGAGGGCCCTACAATGAGCAGTTCTTC.

V gene TRBV7-8 combines with J gene TRBJ1-2; 7 bases map to TRBD1. The V gene end was trimmed by 1 base and the J gene end by 1 base; junction bases not matched to a gene: 3. The CDR3 contains 15 residues. CDR1 SGHVS and CDR2 FQNEAQ come from the germline V gene. The CDR3 DNA sequence: TGTGCCAGCAGCTTAGTGGGACAGAGTAACTATGGCTACACCTTC. Amino acids: CASSLVGQSNYGYTF.

This clonotype has just a few counts. V usage is TRBV7-2 and J usage is TRBJ2-3; D perhaps matches TRBD2 (5 bases). CDR3 length equals 16 residues. CDR1 is SGHTA, CDR2 FQGNSA, per germline. Trimming removed 5 bases at V and 2 bases at J, with 17 bases between. The CDR3 loop reads CASSALAGGFTDTQYF. DNA for the CDR3: TGTGCCAGCAGCGCCTTGGCGGGTGGCTTCACAGATACGCAGTATTTT.

This clonotype was counted only a few times. J is TRBJ2-1 and V is TRBV20-1, with 8 bases matching TRBD2. CDR1 is DFQATT and CDR2 is SNEGSKA in the germline V gene (reference sequence). The CDR3 covers 14 residues. J gave up 5 bases and V 5 bases, and 8 bases lay outside the gene matches. The CDR3 DNA reads as TGCAGTGCTGCGGGGCGGGAGGCCCACAATGAGCAGTTCTTC. Encoded protein: CSAAGREAHNEQFF.

This chain connects TRBV7-9 to TRBJ2-2; a possible D gene is TRBD1 (5 bases). The germline CDR1 and CDR2 sequences are SEHNR and FQNEAQ (reference sequence). V lost 5 bases to trimming and J lost 4 bases, with 14 bases between them. The CDR3 sequence is 15 residues long. This CDR3 is CASSPHTGRTGELFF. The CDR3 nucleotides are TGTGCCAGCAGCCCGCACACAGGCCGCACCGGGGAGCTGTTTTTT.

The sample holds a few counts of this clonotype. The gene calls are TRBV20-1 and TRBJ2-1, with D unresolved. The germline V and J ends were trimmed by 3 bases and 10 bases, with 16 bases remaining between them. Germline CDR1 reads DFQATT; CDR2 reads SNEGSKA (reference sequence). This CDR3 is 13 amino acids long. The CDR3 bases are TGCAGTGCTAGCCCCGCCGGGTCTTCCGAGCAGTTCTTC. Translating it yields CSASPAGSSEQFF.

The sample holds a few counts of this clonotype. The chain is built from TRBV2 and TRBJ2-7; D perhaps matches TRBD2 (5 bases). The CDR3 has 17 residues. V lost 5 bases, J lost 6 bases, and 26 bases lay in between. Germline CDR1 is SNHLY and CDR2 is FYNNEI. The DNA of the CDR3 is TGTGCCAGCAGTCTCAGCTTCGGAGGAATCCAAAAGGGCGAGCAGTACTTC. It encodes CASSLSFGGIQKGEQYF.

This clonotype was detected a few times. The chain recombines TRBV9 with TRBJ2-7; TRBD1 is a possible D gene (6 bases). Deletions cut 4 bases from V and 3 bases from J, with 17 bases between. CDR1 is SGDLS and CDR2 is YYNGEE in the germline V gene. This CDR3 contains 15 residues. CDR3 DNA: TGTGCCAGCAGCCCACAAGGGGCCAGGGGCTACGAGCAGTACTTC. It translates to CASSPQGARGYEQYF.

This clonotype was found a few times. The chain links TRBV14 to TRBJ2-5, with a possible D match to TRBD1 (6 bases). Germline-derived CDR1 and CDR2 are SGHDN and FVKESK. This CDR3 is 13 amino acids long. V lost 4 bases, J lost 7 bases, and 13 bases lay in between. CDR3 sequence reads: CASSPRQAGTQYF. CDR3 nucleotide sequence: TGTGCCAGCAGCCCCCGACAGGCGGGGACCCAGTACTTC.

This clonotype came up a few times. This chain uses TRBV4-2 with TRBJ2-7; D unresolved. The length of the CDR3 is 13 residues. Looked up from germline, CDR1 is LGHNA and CDR2 is YNFKEQ. Deletions cut 1 base from V and 3 bases from J, with 7 bases between. CDR3 bases: TGTGCCAGCAGCCAAGGGCCCGACTACGAGCAGTACTTC. Protein: CASSQGPDYEQYF.

This clonotype was seen ten or more times. The chain uses TRBV5-1 and TRBJ2-7; D may be TRBD1 (5 bases). Trimming left V 4 bases short and J 5 bases short, with 16 bases between. This CDR3 region has 14 residues. Germline loops: CDR1 SGHRS, CDR2 YFSETQ. CDR3 sequence (DNA): TGCGCCAGCAGCGTTCGAAGGGGATCTGACGAGCAGTACTTC. Translation gives CASSVRRGSDEQYF.

The sample holds many counts of this clonotype. The chain has TRBV28 and TRBJ1-1, with D perhaps TRBD1 (5 bases). The CDR3 is 15 residues long. CDR1 is MDHEN and CDR2 is SYDVKM in the germline V gene. Trimming shortened V by 1 base and J by 4 bases, and 13 bases separated the two germline ends. CDR3 coding DNA: TGTGCCAGCAGTTTATCTGGGGGTACGAGCACTGAAGCTTTCTTT. This codes for CASSLSGGTSTEAFF.

The chain joins TRBV6-1 to TRBJ1-4, with D tentatively TRBD1 (6 bases). V lost 6 bases to trimming and J lost 7 bases, with 15 bases between them. CDR1 is MNHNS and CDR2 is SASEGT in the germline V gene. This CDR3 spans 14 amino acids. The CDR3 region is CASSITRGSEKLFF. CDR3 coding DNA: TGTGCCAGCAGCATTACCAGGGGTAGTGAAAAACTGTTTTTT.

This clonotype was seen repeatedly, ten times or more. The genes are TRBV5-1 and TRBJ2-3; possibly TRBD1 for D (5 bases). V lost 0 bases to trimming and J lost 2 bases, with 16 bases between them. Germline CDR1 SGHRS, CDR2 YFSETQ. This CDR3 contains 17 residues. This CDR3 reads CASSLGSREYLTDTQYF. CDR3 nucleotide sequence: TGCGCCAGCAGCTTGGGAAGCAGGGAATATCTCACAGATACGCAGTATTTT.

This clonotype was counted at least ten times. The chain joins TRBV5-6 to TRBJ2-3, with a possible D match to TRBD2 (5 bases). Germline V CDR1 and CDR2: SGHDT, YYEEEE. The V and J ends lost 2 bases and 4 bases respectively, with 11 bases between them. The CDR3 spans 14 residues. Here the CDR3 reads CASSFLGKADTQYF. The CDR3 DNA follows: TGTGCCAGCAGCTTTCTCGGGAAAGCAGATACGCAGTATTTT.